What follows are 30 T cell receptor beta chains derived from one specimen sequenced in a study of shared clonotypes between healthy human individuals. TCRdb's table, derived via immunoSEQ multiplex PCR, lists solely in-frame clones and lacks some. The sample lists about 1.1 million clones; approximately 78% were seen once. Sequenced sample: memory CD4+ T cells from PBMCs. The subset denotes: CD45RA-negative fraction. These receptors all come from a man aged 18-30 years in good health. Some clones in this sample may be carry-over from other donors' samples.

The genes are TRBV4-2 and TRBJ2-1; D may be TRBD1 or TRBD2 (5 bases each). CDR3 length equals 13 residues. Trimming took 4 bases from V and 7 from J, leaving 11 bases between them. CDR1 LGHNA and CDR2 YNFKEQ come from the germline V gene. The CDR3 DNA reads as TGTGCCAGCAGCCGAGGGGACCGGAATGAGCAGTTCTTC. It codes for CASSRGDRNEQFF.

This rearrangement joins TRBV10-3 to TRBJ2-2; D ambiguous. The CDR3 loop spans 14 amino acids. Germline CDR1 reads ENHRY; CDR2 reads SYGVKD. The germline V and J ends were trimmed by 6 bases and 4 bases, with 12 bases remaining between them. CDR3 in amino acids: CAISNPGGTGELFF. CDR3 in DNA: TGTGCCATCAGCAACCCCGGTGGCACCGGGGAGCTGTTTTTT.

The V call is TRBV6-1, the J call TRBJ1-1, with D unresolved. The V gene lost 5 bases and the J gene lost 5 bases, with 15 bases spanning the gap. CDR1 and CDR2 (germline): MNHNS, SASEGT. CDR3 length: 14 residues. The CDR3 here is CASSHRPRGTEAFF. CDR3 DNA sequence: TGTGCCAGCAGTCACAGACCCCGCGGGACTGAAGCTTTCTTT.

The chain employs TRBV6-1 and TRBJ2-5; the D is unclear. Looked up from germline, CDR1 is MNHNS and CDR2 is SASEGT. Trimming left V 9 bases short and J 1 base short, with 12 bases between. The CDR3 runs to 13 residues. The CDR3 sequence: CASGSGSQETQYF. DNA for the CDR3: TGTGCCAGTGGCTCCGGTTCCCAAGAGACCCAGTACTTC.

The genes are TRBV9 and TRBJ2-2, with 7 bases lining up with TRBD1. V was pared by 0 bases and J by 5 bases, with 10 bases of the junction left unmatched. The CDR3 is 17 amino acids. The germline CDR1 and CDR2 sequences are SGDLS and YYNGEE. CDR3 in DNA: TGTGCCAGCAGCGTAGATGGGAACAGGGGAAGAACCGGGGAGCTGTTTTTT. It codes for CASSVDGNRGRTGELFF.

The V gene is TRBV6-1, the J gene TRBJ2-5, with D hard to call. V shed 9 bases and J shed 5 bases, with 16 bases lying between them. CDR1 MNHNS and CDR2 SASEGT come from the germline V gene. This CDR3 spans 13 amino acids. This chain's CDR3 is CASLGQNSETQYF. CDR3 sequence (DNA): TGTGCCAGTCTCGGGCAGAACTCGGAGACCCAGTACTTC.

The chain employs TRBV28 and TRBJ1-2; perhaps TRBD1 as D (6 bases). CDR1 is MDHEN and CDR2 is SYDVKM in the germline V gene. Trimming removed 6 bases from V and 7 bases from J, with 18 bases in between. This CDR3 is built from 14 residues. The CDR3 here is CASSLTRQAGGYTF. Here the CDR3 DNA reads TGTGCCAGCAGCTTAACCCGACAGGCAGGTGGCTACACCTTC.

V is TRBV5-1 and J is TRBJ2-5; D possibly corresponds to TRBD2 (7 bases). The V gene's germline CDR1 is SGHRS and CDR2 YFSETQ. V was pared by 4 bases and J by 7 bases, with 20 bases between. The CDR3 is made up of 15 amino acids. The CDR3 bases are TGCGCCAGCAGCCCCACGGAGAGGGGGGGCGGGACCCAGTACTTC. This gives the protein CASSPTERGGGTQYF.

This chain joins TRBV5-1 and TRBJ1-2; maybe TRBD1 (6 bases). Trimming pared 1 base from V and 2 bases from J, leaving 15 bases between. The CDR3 covers 16 residues. In germline, CDR1 is SGHRS, CDR2 YFSETQ. The CDR3 loop reads CASSLNRAGWNYGYTF. The CDR3 bases are TGCGCCAGCAGCTTGAACAGGGCGGGGTGGAACTATGGCTACACCTTC.

The chain couples TRBV5-4 to TRBJ1-6, with D perhaps matching TRBD1 (6 bases). CDR1 is SGHNT, CDR2 YYREEE, per germline (reference sequence). CDR3 length equals 11 residues. V shed 2 bases and J shed 14 bases, with 8 bases lying between them. The DNA of the CDR3 is TGTGCCAGCAGCTTTACAGGGACCCTCCACTTT. This gives the protein CASSFTGTLHF.

The chain is built from TRBV27 and TRBJ1-5, with D unclear. The CDR3 runs to 13 residues. V shed 2 bases and J shed 7 bases, with 9 bases lying between them. Germline V gene data show CDR1 as MNHEY and CDR2 as SMNVEV (reference sequence). DNA for the CDR3: TGTGCCAGCAGTTTAACCTACGGGCAGCCCCAGCATTTT. Its translation: CASSLTYGQPQHF.

This clone has a count of ten or more. The chain carries TRBV4-2 and TRBJ2-7; 11 bases fit TRBD1. There are 15 residues in the CDR3. Trimming at V came to 2 bases and at J to 3 bases, leaving 3 bases not matched to a gene. CDR1 is LGHNA, CDR2 YNFKEQ, per germline. DNA for the CDR3: TGTGCCAGCAGCCAAAGGACAGGGGGCGGCTACGAGCAGTACTTC. This encodes CASSQRTGGGYEQYF.

The chain links TRBV28 to TRBJ2-1, with a tentative D call TRBD2 (5 bases). CDR3 length equals 16 residues. Trimming removed 2 bases from V and 9 bases from J, with 20 bases in between. CDR1 is MDHEN, CDR2 SYDVKM, per germline. The CDR3, as DNA: TGTGCCAGCAGTTTACCCGGGAATCCCAGTATGGGTGAGCAGTTCTTC. It is translated as CASSLPGNPSMGEQFF.

The chain has TRBV2 and TRBJ1-3; D unresolved. Germline CDR1 and CDR2: SNHLY and FYNNEI. This CDR3 is 15 amino acids long. V was clipped by 1 base and J by 0 bases, with 7 bases between them. CDR3: CASSEGQTSGNTIYF. The DNA for the CDR3 is TGTGCCAGCAGTGAAGGGCAGACCTCTGGAAACACCATATATTTT.

This chain connects TRBV5-1 to TRBJ2-1; D might be TRBD2 (5 bases). The CDR3 runs 13 residues. Germline CDR1 and CDR2: SGHRS and YFSETQ. V was pared by 2 bases and J by 6 bases, with 9 bases between. CDR3 loop: CASSFRGINEQFF. The CDR3 bases are TGCGCCAGCAGCTTTCGGGGAATCAATGAGCAGTTCTTC. The variable domain in full, completed from reference TRBV5-1 and TRBJ2-1, reads KAGVTQTPRYLIKTRGQQVTLSCSPISGHRSVSWYQQTPGQGLQFLFEYFSETQRNKGNFPGRFSGRQFSNSRSEMNVSTLELGDSALYLCASSFRGINEQFFGPGTRLTVL.

J is TRBJ1-5 and V is TRBV18; D gene unclear. Germline V CDR1 and CDR2: KGHSH, LQKENI. The CDR3 has 14 amino acids. V was trimmed by 2 bases and J by 8 bases, leaving 13 bases between them. The CDR3 DNA is TGTGCCAGCTCACCAATATTAGGAGTAGAGCCCCAGCATTTT. Encoded protein: CASSPILGVEPQHF.

The V and J genes are TRBV28 and TRBJ2-3, with 10 bases lining up with TRBD1. In germline, CDR1 is MDHEN, CDR2 SYDVKM. The CDR3 covers 17 residues. The V and J ends lost 6 bases and 2 bases, in that order; junction bases with no gene match: 11. CDR3 sequence reads: CASRAHSGTGATDTQYF. In DNA form, the CDR3 reads TGTGCCAGCAGGGCACACTCCGGGACAGGGGCCACAGATACGCAGTATTTT. The complete variable domain, with remaining parts taken from reference TRBV28 and TRBJ2-3, reads DVKVTQSSRYLVKRTGEKVFLECVQDMDHENMFWYRQDPGLGLRLIYFSYDVKMKEKGDIPEGYSVSREKKERFSLILESASTNQTSMYLCASRAHSGTGATDTQYFGPGTRLTVL.

This sequence joins TRBV5-1 and TRBJ1-2, with D uncertain. The V end lost 2 bases, the J end lost 1 base, and 9 bases lay between the germline ends. The CDR3 has 14 amino acids. CDR1 is SGHRS, CDR2 YFSETQ, per germline. CDR3 residues: CASSFDGNNYGYTF. DNA for the CDR3: TGCGCCAGCAGCTTTGACGGAAATAACTATGGCTACACCTTC.

The chain links TRBV11-3 to TRBJ2-2; possible D gene TRBD1, 5 bases. Per germline, CDR1 SGHNT and CDR2 YENEEA. The length of the CDR3 is 15 residues. V gave up 7 bases and J gave up 1 base, with 13 bases separating them. This chain's CDR3 is CASTPGAENTGELFF. The CDR3 nucleotides are TGTGCCAGCACCCCTGGGGCCGAGAACACCGGGGAGCTGTTTTTT.

The chain is built from TRBV2 and TRBJ1-4, with TRBD1 matching 11 bases. Germline V gene data show CDR1 as SNHLY and CDR2 as FYNNEI. The CDR3 contains 13 residues. After removal of 7 bases from V and 8 bases from J, the junction contained 3 bases not matched to a gene. The CDR3 reads CASMDRGREKLFF. CDR3 bases: TGTGCCAGCATGGACAGGGGGCGAGAAAAACTGTTTTTT.

CDR3 loop: CASGSGQGDFGTEAFF. CDR3 nucleotides: TGTGCCAGCGGGTCGGGACAGGGGGACTTCGGGACTGAAGCTTTCTTT. The genes are TRBV28 and TRBJ1-1, with 11 bases that match TRBD1. Germline V gives CDR1 MDHEN, CDR2 SYDVKM. The CDR3 is 16 amino acids. Trimming at V came to 8 bases and at J to 5 bases, leaving 13 bases not matched to a gene. The full variable domain, with the rest looked up from reference TRBV28 and TRBJ1-1, is DVKVTQSSRYLVKRTGEKVFLECVQDMDHENMFWYRQDPGLGLRLIYFSYDVKMKEKGDIPEGYSVSREKKERFSLILESASTNQTSMYLCASGSGQGDFGTEAFFGQGTRLTVV.

The gene calls are TRBV1 and TRBJ2-3; TRBD1, as called in the table, went unchecked against the DNA. TRBV1 is shown as a pseudogene. The CDR3 covers 15 residues. The CDR3 DNA follows: TGCACCAGCAGCCGACATTTAACCTACACAGATACGCAGTATTTT. It is translated as CTSSRHLTYTDTQYF.

The chain combines TRBV28 with TRBJ2-1; D gene uncertain. CDR1 is MDHEN and CDR2 is SYDVKM in the germline V gene. V was trimmed by 1 base and J by 0 bases, leaving 4 bases between them. The CDR3 runs 14 residues. The CDR3 here is CASSLYGSYNEQFF. CDR3 DNA: TGTGCCAGCAGTTTATATGGCTCCTACAATGAGCAGTTCTTC. Together with reference TRBV28 and TRBJ2-1, the CDR3 gives the full variable domain: DVKVTQSSRYLVKRTGEKVFLECVQDMDHENMFWYRQDPGLGLRLIYFSYDVKMKEKGDIPEGYSVSREKKERFSLILESASTNQTSMYLCASSLYGSYNEQFFGPGTRLTVL.

The chain is built from TRBV2 and TRBJ1-3, with a tentative D call TRBD1 (5 bases). The CDR3 has 13 residues. Germline V gene data show CDR1 as SNHLY and CDR2 as FYNNEI. The V gene lost 8 bases and the J gene lost 0 bases, with 8 bases spanning the gap. The CDR3 coding sequence is TGTGCCAGCGGGGCAAACTCTGGAAACACCATATATTTT. It yields the protein CASGANSGNTIYF.

The chain has TRBV11-2 and TRBJ2-7; D gene uncertain. Germline loops: CDR1 SGHAT, CDR2 FQNNGV. There are 15 residues in the CDR3. The ends were cut back, 1 base at V and 0 bases at J, with 10 bases in the middle. DNA of the CDR3: TGTGCCAGCAGCTTAGTAAGGGCTAGCTCCTACGAGCAGTACTTC. It translates to CASSLVRASSYEQYF.

The chain links TRBV11-2 to TRBJ1-3; no definite D call. The germline gives CDR1 SGHAT, CDR2 FQNNGV. The CDR3 runs to 13 residues. The V gene lost 10 bases and the J gene lost 2 bases, with 12 bases spanning the gap. The CDR3 DNA sequence: TGTGCCACCACCTGGAGTGCTGGAAACACCATATATTTT. Translated: CATTWSAGNTIYF.

The chain uses TRBV7-2 and TRBJ1-2; D remains unclear. Germline lookup yields CDR1 SGHTA and CDR2 FQGNSA. V gave up 1 base and J gave up 7 bases, with 10 bases separating them. This CDR3 has 13 residues. The CDR3 DNA reads as TGTGCCAGCAGCTTAGATCGTACAGCTGGCTACACCTTC. Amino acids: CASSLDRTAGYTF. Supplemented by reference TRBV7-2 and TRBJ1-2, the full variable domain reads GAGVSQSPSNKVTEKGKDVELRCDPISGHTALYWYRQSLGQGLEFLIYFQGNSAPDKSGLPSDRFSAERTGGSVSTLTIQRTQQEDSAVYLCASSLDRTAGYTFGSGTRLTVV.

The V call is TRBV7-8, the J call TRBJ2-5; 8 bases line up with TRBD1. Germline assignment: CDR1 SGHVS and CDR2 FQNEAQ. The CDR3 totals 16 residues. V was pared by 1 base and J by 10 bases, with 14 bases of the junction left unmatched. The CDR3 DNA is TGTGCCAGCAGCTTAGTTCATTTCGGGGGACAGGAGGACCAGTACTTC. Amino acids: CASSLVHFGGQEDQYF.

The chain combines TRBV7-8 with TRBJ1-4, with unresolved D. Trimming cost V 1 base and J 7 bases, with 13 bases left between them. The CDR3 covers 15 residues. CDR1 and CDR2 from the germline V gene are SGHVS and FQNEAQ. CDR3 sequence (DNA): TGTGCCAGCAGCTTAGGGTTCAGGCCTAGTGAAAAACTGTTTTTT. Translating gives CASSLGFRPSEKLFF.

The chain is built from TRBV7-6 and TRBJ2-1; 7 bases are shared with TRBD1. CDR3 length: 14 residues. V shed 5 bases, J shed 2 bases, and the junction held 3 bases outside the gene matches. Germline assignment: CDR1 SGHVS and CDR2 FNYEAQ. DNA for the CDR3: TGTGCCAGCAGCCCGGGGACAGCCTACAATGAGCAGTTCTTC. It specifies CASSPGTAYNEQFF. Using reference TRBV7-6 and TRBJ2-1 for the parts outside the CDR3, the full variable domain is GAGVSQSPRYKVTKRGQDVALRCDPISGHVSLYWYRQALGQGPEFLTYFNYEAQQDKSGLPNDRFSAERPEGSISTLTIQRTEQRDSAMYRCASSPGTAYNEQFFGPGTRLTVL.